Sequencing of this TCR beta chain was carried out in a study of OX40 agonist ivuxolimab in advanced cancers. Germline loops: CDR1 SEHNR, CDR2 FQNEAQ (reference sequence). This CDR3 is 16 amino acids long. The data were produced by immunoSEQ multiplex PCR, yet TCRdb's version contains in-frame clones alone and is incomplete. The repertoire holds tens of thousands of clones, with about 86% as singletons. This receptor was taken from an adult with an advanced solid tumor such as melanoma, head and neck, liver or kidney cancer. The chain links TRBV7-9 to TRBJ2-5, with 7 positions matching TRBD1. The DNA matches TRBJ2-7 better at its end, which makes the J call doubtful. Sequenced here: CD4+ or CD8+ T cells sorted from blood, sampled in a trial of the OX40 agonist ivuxolimab. The CDR3 region is CASSPPPGQRTYEQYF. In nucleotides, the CDR3 is TGTGCCAGCAGCCCCCCCCCGGGACAGCGAACCTACGAGCAGTACTTC.